This TCR beta chain came from a study of blood T cell repertoires in COVID-19. Across the study: Spain, Italy and the United States supplied samples that represented acute and convalescent COVID-19. T cells, B-cell-depleted T cells, or PBMCs provided the cDNA or gDNA that served as material.

Authors' methods: From reference gene primer amplification, estimates of nucleated cell counts were derived. This table comes from immunoSEQ multiplex PCR, and its TCRdb copy is limited to in-frame clones, with some not included. For V, J and clone size, that table is used; D and trimming come from the DNA. The data contain about 310,000 clones, about 89% of them seen just once; the ten biggest clones take up approximately 7.8%. V shed 5 bases and J shed 7 bases, with 11 bases lying between them. Germline V gene data show CDR1 as SGHVS and CDR2 as FQNEAQ. The CDR3 runs 13 residues. The chain is built from TRBV7-8 and TRBJ2-2, with D possibly being TRBD1 (5 bases). The receptor was derived from a woman between 45 and 65 years old who had recovered from COVID-19. The specimen sequenced was peripheral blood. The CDR3 region has the DNA TGTGCCAGCAGCGCCGCAGGGTACGGGGAGCTGTTTTTT. Protein: CASSAAGYGELFF.